This TCR beta chain was identified during a study of blood T cell repertoires in COVID-19. V lost 10 bases and J lost 4; bases outside the gene matches: 7. In germline, CDR1 is MDHEN, CDR2 SYDVKM. CDR3 length: 13 residues. This clone was found once. Each participant's cohort was designated according to participant-reported clinical history. Per the study methods: It was from reference gene primer amplification that nucleated cell counts were estimated. The assay was immunoSEQ multiplex PCR, and TCRdb's table has in-frame clones only and misses some. V, J and clone size reflect that table, while D and trimming were determined from the DNA. The sample lists around 250,000 clones, around 80% occurring once.

The chain links TRBV28 to TRBJ1-3, with TRBD1 matching 7 bases. The TCR sequence derives from a man aged 25-40 years with acute COVID-19. Sequenced: PBMCs or T cells enriched from blood (not recorded which). The CDR3 DNA follows: TGTGCCACGGAAACGACAGGGGGAAACACCATATATTTT. Translated: CATETTGGNTIYF.